The T cell receptor beta chain described here comes from a study of cytomegalovirus exposure and HLA in healthy donors. The PCR had 60 Vbeta and 13 Jbeta primers. The assay was immunoSEQ multiplex PCR, and TCRdb's table has in-frame clones only and misses some. The table has 150,000 to 200,000 clones, about four fifths seen once. V shed 5 bases and J shed 2 bases, with 12 bases lying between them. The germline V gene has CDR1 MNHNS and CDR2 SASEGT. CDR3 length equals 14 residues. This TCR derives from a woman in her fifties or sixties in good health and CMV-seropositive. The chain has TRBV6-1 and TRBJ1-1, with D uncertain. The specimen was PBMCs. CDR3 residues: CASSYTAVNTEAFF. Written as DNA, the CDR3 is TGTGCCAGCAGTTATACGGCGGTCAACACTGAAGCTTTCTTT.